This T cell receptor beta chain was retrieved from a study of cytomegalovirus exposure and HLA in healthy donors. A remark on this clone: Its antigen remains unidentified.

Both 60 Vbeta primers and 13 Jbeta primers went into the PCR. Generated by immunoSEQ multiplex PCR, the TCRdb table keeps only in-frame clones and is missing some. The sample carries 100,000 or so clones, 76% recorded once. Overall study results and limits: As a later analysis revealed, most CMV-associated TCR beta chains appeared HLA-restricted. It was taken for granted in presence/absence analyses that sequencing depth across donors was roughly uniform.

Trimming cost V 4 bases and J 3 bases; bases outside gene matches: 11. This CDR3 has 16 amino acids. The germline gives CDR1 SGHDT, CDR2 YYEEEE. The clonotype was recovered from a man aged 35-49 years in good health and CMV-seronegative. Sequences were obtained from PBMCs. V gene TRBV5-6 combines with J gene TRBJ2-7; 9 bases match TRBD1. This CDR3 is CASSIYGTGHGYEQYF. The CDR3 coding sequence is TGTGCCAGCAGCATATACGGGACAGGGCATGGCTACGAGCAGTACTTC. Based on the CDR3 plus reference TRBV5-6 and TRBJ2-7, the full variable domain is DAGVTQSPTHLIKTRGQQVTLRCSPKSGHDTVSWYQQALGQGPQFIFQYYEEEERQRGNFPDRFSGHQFPNYSSELNVNALLLGDSALYLCASSIYGTGHGYEQYFGPGTRLTVT.